This TCR beta chain was captured in a study of cytomegalovirus exposure and HLA in healthy donors. 13 Jbeta primers and 60 Vbeta primers were used for the PCR. Clones were sequenced by immunoSEQ multiplex PCR, and TCRdb holds only the in-frame ones, with some missing. The specimen's table records 95,000 to 150,000 clones. The CDR3 contains 15 residues. The J segment lost 5 bases and the V segment lost 8 bases, leaving 13 bases of the junction unmatched. In germline, CDR1 is MGHDK, CDR2 SYGVNS. This clonotype was obtained from a man aged 18 to 29 in good health and CMV-seronegative. Sequenced material: PBMCs. V and J are TRBV25-1 and TRBJ1-1; 8 bases fit TRBD1. The CDR3 DNA is TGTGCCAGCCGCGGGCCATCGACAGGGGCGACTGAAGCTTTCTTT. Translating gives CASRGPSTGATEAFF.